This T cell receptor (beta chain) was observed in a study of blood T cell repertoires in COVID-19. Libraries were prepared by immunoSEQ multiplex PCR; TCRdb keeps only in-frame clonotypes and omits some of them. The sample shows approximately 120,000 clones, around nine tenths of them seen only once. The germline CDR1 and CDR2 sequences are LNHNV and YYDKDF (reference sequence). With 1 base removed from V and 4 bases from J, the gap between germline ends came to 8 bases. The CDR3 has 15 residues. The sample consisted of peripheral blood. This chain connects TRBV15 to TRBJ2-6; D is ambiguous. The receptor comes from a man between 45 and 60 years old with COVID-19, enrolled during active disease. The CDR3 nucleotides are TGTGCCACCAGCAGAGTGGAGATGGGGGCCAACGTCCTGACTTTC. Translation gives CATSRVEMGANVLTF.